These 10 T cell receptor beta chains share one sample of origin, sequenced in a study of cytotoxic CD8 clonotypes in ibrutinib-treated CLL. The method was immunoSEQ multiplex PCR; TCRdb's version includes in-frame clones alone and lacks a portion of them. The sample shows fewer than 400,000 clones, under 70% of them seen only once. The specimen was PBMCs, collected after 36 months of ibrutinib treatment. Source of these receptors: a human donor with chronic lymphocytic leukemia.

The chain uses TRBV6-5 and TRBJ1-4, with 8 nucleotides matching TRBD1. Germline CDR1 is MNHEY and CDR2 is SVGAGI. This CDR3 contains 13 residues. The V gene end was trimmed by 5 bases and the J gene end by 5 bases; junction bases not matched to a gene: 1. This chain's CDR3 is CASSRTGNEKLFF. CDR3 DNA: TGTGCCAGCAGTCGGACAGGGAATGAAAAACTGTTTTTT.

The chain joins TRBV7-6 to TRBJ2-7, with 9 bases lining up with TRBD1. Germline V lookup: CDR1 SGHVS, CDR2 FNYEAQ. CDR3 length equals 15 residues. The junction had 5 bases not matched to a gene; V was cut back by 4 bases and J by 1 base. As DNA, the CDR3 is TGTGCCAGCAGCTCCCCGGGGACAGGGTCCTACGAGCAGTACTTC. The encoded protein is CASSSPGTGSYEQYF.

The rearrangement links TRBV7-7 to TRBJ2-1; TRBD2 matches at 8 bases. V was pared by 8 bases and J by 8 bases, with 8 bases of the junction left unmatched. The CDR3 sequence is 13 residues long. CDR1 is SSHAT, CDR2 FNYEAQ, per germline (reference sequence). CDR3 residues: CASGLARGDEQFF. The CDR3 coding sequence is TGTGCCAGCGGACTAGCAAGAGGCGATGAGCAGTTCTTC.

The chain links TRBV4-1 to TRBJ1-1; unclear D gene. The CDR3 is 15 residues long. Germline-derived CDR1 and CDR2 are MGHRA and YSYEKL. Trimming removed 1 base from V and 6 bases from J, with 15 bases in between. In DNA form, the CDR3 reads TGCGCCAGCAGCCAAGTTCAGTGGGCGCGCCCTGAAGCTTTCTTT. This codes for CASSQVQWARPEAFF.

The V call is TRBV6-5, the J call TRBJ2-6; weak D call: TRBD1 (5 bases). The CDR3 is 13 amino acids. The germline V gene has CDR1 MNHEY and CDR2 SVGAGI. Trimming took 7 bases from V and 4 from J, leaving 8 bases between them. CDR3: CASTRQGANVLTF. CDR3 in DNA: TGTGCCAGCACGCGACAGGGGGCCAACGTCCTGACTTTC.

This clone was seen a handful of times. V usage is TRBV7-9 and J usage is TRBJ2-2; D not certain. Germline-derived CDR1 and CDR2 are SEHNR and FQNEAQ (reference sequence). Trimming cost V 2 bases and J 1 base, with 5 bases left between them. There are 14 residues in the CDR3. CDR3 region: CASSLLVNTGELFF. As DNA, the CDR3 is TGTGCCAGCAGCTTACTGGTGAACACCGGGGAGCTGTTTTTT.

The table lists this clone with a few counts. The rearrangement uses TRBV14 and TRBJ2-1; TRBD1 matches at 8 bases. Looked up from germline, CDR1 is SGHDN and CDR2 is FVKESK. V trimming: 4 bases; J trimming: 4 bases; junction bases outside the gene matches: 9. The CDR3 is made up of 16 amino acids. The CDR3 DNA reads TGTGCCAGCAGCCCCGACAGGGGAGGATGGTACAATGAGCAGTTCTTC. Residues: CASSPDRGGWYNEQFF.

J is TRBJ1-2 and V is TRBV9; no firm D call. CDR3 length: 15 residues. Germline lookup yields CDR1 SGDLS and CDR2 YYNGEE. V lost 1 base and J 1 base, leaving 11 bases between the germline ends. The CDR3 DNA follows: TGTGCCAGCAGCGTATTGAACGGGGATAACTATGGCTACACCTTC. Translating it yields CASSVLNGDNYGYTF.

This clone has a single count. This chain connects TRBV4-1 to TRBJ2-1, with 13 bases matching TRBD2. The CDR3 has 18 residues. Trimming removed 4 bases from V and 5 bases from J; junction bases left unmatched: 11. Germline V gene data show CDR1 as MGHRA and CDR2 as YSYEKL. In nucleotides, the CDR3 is TGCGCCAGCAGCCTCCCGACTAGCGGGGGGCCAGGAGACAATGAGCAGTTCTTC. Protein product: CASSLPTSGGPGDNEQFF.

Here the CDR3 DNA reads TGTGCCAGCAGCTTATACAGGGGCTACGAGCAGTACTTC. It codes for CASSLYRGYEQYF. The chain combines TRBV7-3 with TRBJ2-7; 7 positions match TRBD1. From germline, CDR1 is SGHTA and CDR2 FQGTGA. The CDR3 is 13 residues long. With V trimmed by 2 bases and J by 3 bases, 1 base remained unmatched.